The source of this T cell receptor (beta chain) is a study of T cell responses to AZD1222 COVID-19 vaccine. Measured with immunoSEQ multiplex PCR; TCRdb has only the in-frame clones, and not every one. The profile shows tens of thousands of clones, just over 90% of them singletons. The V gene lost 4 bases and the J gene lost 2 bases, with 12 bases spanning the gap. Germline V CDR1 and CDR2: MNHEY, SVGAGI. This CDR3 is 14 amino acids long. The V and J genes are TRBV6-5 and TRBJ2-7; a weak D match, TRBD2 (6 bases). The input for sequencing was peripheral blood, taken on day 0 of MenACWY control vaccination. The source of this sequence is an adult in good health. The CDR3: CASSFPGLAYEQYF. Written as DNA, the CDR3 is TGTGCCAGCAGTTTCCCGGGACTGGCCTACGAGCAGTACTTC.